This is a list of T cell receptor beta chains from one sample in a study of shared clonotypes between healthy human individuals. Produced via immunoSEQ multiplex PCR; TCRdb's table is partial and in-frame only. Among approximately 2,200,000 clones, roughly 91% were seen once, and the ten largest hold more than 1.5%. The sequencing input was naive CD8+ T cells from PBMCs. The receptors here all came from a man between 18 and 35 years old in good health. Some clones in this sample may be carry-over from other donors' samples. The CDR3 runs from the conserved cysteine through the conserved F or W. The D gene is left open where the match is weak. Rows may omit the clone size; those that give it use once, few, many or a size class.

TGTGCCTGGAGTGCCCCCCTGGCAGGCCGCTATGGCTACACCTTC	CAWSAPLAGRYGYTF	.	TRBV30	.	15	TRBJ1-2
TGTGCCAGCAGTCGGGACAGGGGGCCCACTGAAGCTTTCTTT	CASSRDRGPTEAFF	once	TRBV7-2	TRBD1	14	TRBJ1-1
TGTGCCAGCAGTCCACAGACAGTCACGAACACTGAAGCTTTCTTT	CASSPQTVTNTEAFF	.	TRBV27	.	15	TRBJ1-1
TGTGCCAGCAGCCCAAGGCGGATGGGATATGGCTACACCTTC	CASSPRRMGYGYTF	.	TRBV7-2	.	14	TRBJ1-2
TGCGCCAGCAGTGCACCTGCCGGGACTAGCGGGTTAGACTTCTACGAGCAGTACTTC	CASSAPAGTSGLDFYEQYF	.	TRBV10-2	TRBD2	19	TRBJ2-7
TGTGCCAGCAGTTACTCGAGCCTCGGCTACGAGCAGTACTTC	CASSYSSLGYEQYF	once	TRBV6-6	.	14	TRBJ2-7
TGTGCCAGCAGCTCGGGGACAGGGGGCAGAGATACGCAGTATTTT	CASSSGTGGRDTQYF	.	TRBV11-2	TRBD1	15	TRBJ2-3
TGTGCCAGCAGCTTGGATATAGACATGAACACTGAAGCTTTCTTT	CASSLDIDMNTEAFF	.	TRBV5-4	.	15	TRBJ1-1
TGTGCCAGCAGCGTAGGGGCAGTCTTTTCCTACGAGCAGTACTTC	CASSVGAVFSYEQYF	.	TRBV9	.	15	TRBJ2-7
TGCGCCAGCAGCTTTCCTAGCGGGCCTCCCTACGAGCAGTACTTC	CASSFPSGPPYEQYF	.	TRBV5-1	TRBD2	15	TRBJ2-7
TGTGCCAGCAGCTTAACGGGGGGGATAGAGCACATGAACACTGAAGCTTTCTTT	CASSLTGGIEHMNTEAFF	.	TRBV11-1	.	18	TRBJ1-1
TGTGCCACCAGCTCTGGGGCCAACGTCCTGACTTTC	CATSSGANVLTF	.	TRBV15	.	12	TRBJ2-6
TGTGCCAGCAGCGTTAGCCCCGGGGAGCTGTTTTTT	CASSVSPGELFF	.	TRBV11-3	.	12	TRBJ2-2
TGTGCCAGCAGTTTATCTCCCCCCGGGACTAGCGGGAGGCCCCTCTACGAGCAGTACTTC	CASSLSPPGTSGRPLYEQYF	.	TRBV28	TRBD2	20	TRBJ2-7
TGTGCCATCAGTGAGTCGCAGGGACCCCTTTACGAGCAGTACTTC	CAISESQGPLYEQYF	.	TRBV10-3	.	15	TRBJ2-7
TGCGCCAGCAGTCGTGGCCTACACGAGCAGTACTTC	CASSRGLHEQYF	.	TRBV23-1	.	12	TRBJ2-7
TGTGCCAGCAGCGTATCGCGCGGGGACAGATTTTATGGCTACACCTTC	CASSVSRGDRFYGYTF	.	TRBV27	TRBD1	16	TRBJ1-2
TGTGCCAGCAGCAAAGGGGACCGACAGCTCATGAACACTGAAGCTTTCTTT	CASSKGDRQLMNTEAFF	once	TRBV21-1	.	17	TRBJ1-1
TGTGCCAGCAGTTTATCAGCGGGAGCGGGCAATGAGCAGTTCTTC	CASSLSAGAGNEQFF	.	TRBV27	TRBD2	15	TRBJ2-1
TGTGCCAGCAGCCAAGCGGGGTACACTGAAGCTTTCTTT	CASSQAGYTEAFF	.	TRBV14	.	13	TRBJ1-1
TGTGCCAGCAGCTTTACGACTAGCGGGAGGACGAGCTCCTACAATGAGCAGTTCTTC	CASSFTTSGRTSSYNEQFF	.	TRBV7-9	TRBD2	19	TRBJ2-1
TGTGCCAGCACCCCGGCGGGGGGCGGCTTTTTCCACGAGCAGTACTTC	CASTPAGGGFFHEQYF	.	TRBV7-9	TRBD2	16	TRBJ2-7
TGTGCCAGCAGCCAGGAGGACAGGGTGTACCAAGAGACCCAGTACTTC	CASSQEDRVYQETQYF	.	TRBV4-2	TRBD1	16	TRBJ2-5
TGTGCCAGCTCACCACCGAGACCAAGGGGGAGCCCCCTCTCTGGAAACACCATATATTTT	CASSPPRPRGSPLSGNTIYF	.	TRBV18	.	20	TRBJ1-3
TGTGCCAGCAGTCGGACTAGCGACTCCTACGAGCAGTACTTC	CASSRTSDSYEQYF	.	TRBV28	TRBD2	14	TRBJ2-7
TGTGCCAGCAGCTCTGGACAGGGGTTCTACGAGCAGTACTTC	CASSSGQGFYEQYF	.	TRBV7-9	TRBD1	14	TRBJ2-7
TGTGCCAGTAGTTGGGCCAAGAACACTGAAGCTTTCTTT	CASSWAKNTEAFF	once	TRBV19	.	13	TRBJ1-1
TGTGCCAGCAGCCCCCCCGGGGATCCCTACGAGCAGTACTTC	CASSPPGDPYEQYF	.	TRBV13	.	14	TRBJ2-7
TGCGCCAGCAGCCCCGCGTTGGGCAGCTTAACCTATGGCTACACCTTC	CASSPALGSLTYGYTF	.	TRBV4-1	.	16	TRBJ1-2
TGTGCCAGCAGTGAGGTGGGACCCTCGGGGAATGAGCAGTTCTTC	CASSEVGPSGNEQFF	.	TRBV6-1	.	15	TRBJ2-1
TGTGCCAGCAGTTTTTCCTTCTCTGGGGCCAACGTCCTGACTTTC	CASSFSFSGANVLTF	.	TRBV27	.	15	TRBJ2-6
TGCAGCGTCCCAGCAAAGGGGGCTGACACTGAAGCTTTCTTT	CSVPAKGADTEAFF	.	TRBV29-1	TRBD1	14	TRBJ1-1
TGTGCCAGCAGTTTTTCCGGGACGGCTGATAATGGCTACACCTTC	CASSFSGTADNGYTF	.	TRBV7-9	.	15	TRBJ1-2
TGTGCCAGCAGCTTTTACCTACTAACAGGGGGCAATGAAAAACTGTTTTTT	CASSFYLLTGGNEKLFF	.	TRBV7-8	TRBD1	17	TRBJ1-4
TGTGCCAGTAGTATTAAAGCGGGAGGGCCCAATAAGCAGTTCTTC	CASSIKAGGPNKQFF	few	TRBV19	TRBD2	15	TRBJ2-1
TGTGCCAGTAGTGTCACCAGGGGGCAAGACTACGAGCAGTACTTC	CASSVTRGQDYEQYF	.	TRBV19	TRBD1	15	TRBJ2-7
TGTGCCAGCCGGGACAGTCTCGCCGAGCAGTACTTC	CASRDSLAEQYF	.	TRBV6-6	TRBD1	12	TRBJ2-7
TGTGCCAGCAGCTTAGCGTCTGCCTACGAGCAGTACTTC	CASSLASAYEQYF	.	TRBV7-9	.	13	TRBJ2-7
TGTGCCAGCAGCACTCAACGGGCACTAAATAGTCACGAGCAGTACTTC	CASSTQRALNSHEQYF	.	TRBV11-1	.	16	TRBJ2-7
TGCAGCGTAAGACGGGGAAACTATGGCTACACCTTC	CSVRRGNYGYTF	.	TRBV29-1	.	12	TRBJ1-2